The 23 T cell receptor beta chains below all came from one sample that was sequenced in a study of cytomegalovirus exposure and HLA in healthy donors. Clones were read by immunoSEQ multiplex PCR, and TCRdb kept only the in-frame ones, dropping some. The table shows about 40,000 clones, with 93% occurring only once. Material for sequencing was PBMCs. All receptors derive from a woman aged 18-29 years in good health and CMV-seronegative.

V usage is TRBV18 and J usage is TRBJ1-1, with TRBD1 as a possible D gene (5 bases). CDR1 and CDR2 (germline): KGHSH, LQKENI. This CDR3 is 15 amino acids long. V lost 1 base and J lost 0, with 9 bases in between. The CDR3 DNA sequence: TGTGCCAGCTCACCACTTACAGGAGTGAACACTGAAGCTTTCTTT. This codes for CASSPLTGVNTEAFF.

This clone has just a few counts. The chain has TRBV4-2 and TRBJ2-7; 9 nucleotides line up with TRBD1. The germline gives CDR1 LGHNA, CDR2 YNFKEQ. J gave up 2 bases and V 4 bases, and 6 bases lay outside the gene matches. The CDR3 is 15 amino acids. CDR3 nucleotide sequence: TGTGCCAGCAGCCCATCGACAGGGGGAGCCTACGAGCAGTACTTC. It yields the protein CASSPSTGGAYEQYF.

The chain combines TRBV18 with TRBJ1-2; D possibly corresponds to TRBD1 (5 bases). CDR3 size: 14 residues. The ends were cut back, 2 bases at V and 4 bases at J, with 11 bases in the middle. Germline loops: CDR1 KGHSH, CDR2 LQKENI. This CDR3 is CASSPSREGYGYTF. CDR3 bases: TGTGCCAGCTCACCATCCAGGGAGGGCTATGGCTACACCTTC.

This chain connects TRBV11-2 to TRBJ1-3, with D perhaps TRBD1 (5 bases). This CDR3 contains 15 residues. V was trimmed by 1 base and J by 2 bases, leaving 9 bases between them. Germline V gene sequence: CDR1 SGHAT, CDR2 FQNNGV. The CDR3 sequence is CASSLVAGAGNTIYF. The CDR3 bases are TGTGCCAGCAGCTTAGTAGCGGGGGCTGGAAACACCATATATTTT.

The gene calls are TRBV7-2 and TRBJ1-4; no reliable D call. V was clipped by 5 bases and J by 4 bases, with 8 bases between them. Germline-derived CDR1 and CDR2 are SGHTA and FQGNSA. CDR3 size: 13 residues. CDR3 residues: CASSPYVNEKLFF. DNA for the CDR3: TGTGCCAGCAGCCCTTATGTTAATGAAAAACTGTTTTTT.

The V and J genes are TRBV7-2 and TRBJ2-1; 15 bases match TRBD2. J gave up 5 bases and V 5 bases, and 10 bases lay outside the gene matches. The germline gives CDR1 SGHTA, CDR2 FQGNSA. This CDR3 region has 18 residues. The CDR3 loop reads CASSEPGLAGGGDNEQFF. The CDR3 DNA sequence: TGTGCCAGCAGCGAACCGGGACTAGCGGGAGGTGGGGACAATGAGCAGTTCTTC.

The J gene is TRBJ1-4, the V gene TRBV28; 10 nucleotides match TRBD1. The CDR3 spans 15 residues. The germline CDR1 and CDR2 sequences are MDHEN and SYDVKM. Trimming removed 6 bases from V and 7 bases from J; junction bases left unmatched: 8. The CDR3 sequence: CASSITTGGREKLFF. The CDR3 bases are TGTGCCAGCAGCATAACGACAGGGGGCCGTGAAAAACTGTTTTTT. The entire variable domain, with the rest obtained from reference TRBV28 and TRBJ1-4, is as follows: DVKVTQSSRYLVKRTGEKVFLECVQDMDHENMFWYRQDPGLGLRLIYFSYDVKMKEKGDIPEGYSVSREKKERFSLILESASTNQTSMYLCASSITTGGREKLFFGSGTQLSVL.

The rearrangement links TRBV9 to TRBJ2-6; D is unclear. The CDR3 length is 15 residues. V dropped 4 bases and J dropped 0 bases, with 8 bases sitting between them. The germline V gene encodes CDR1 SGDLS and CDR2 YYNGEE. The CDR3 DNA reads as TGTGCCAGCAGCCAGTGGAGCTCTGGGGCCAACGTCCTGACTTTC. Amino acids: CASSQWSSGANVLTF.

V and J are TRBV7-9 and TRBJ1-3; tentative D call: TRBD1 (5 bases). This CDR3 has 16 residues. Trimming removed 6 bases at V and 4 bases at J, with 19 bases between. Germline CDR1 reads SEHNR; CDR2 reads FQNEAQ (reference sequence). CDR3 sequence reads: CASSHTGAAGGNTIYF. DNA of the CDR3: TGTGCCAGCAGTCATACAGGAGCGGCGGGGGGAAACACCATATATTTT.

V gene TRBV7-9 combines with J gene TRBJ2-2; 11 bases are shared with TRBD2. The CDR3 runs 18 residues. The V gene end was trimmed by 1 base and the J gene end by 3 bases; junction bases not matched to a gene: 7. Germline assignment: CDR1 SEHNR and CDR2 FQNEAQ (reference sequence). CDR3 in DNA: TGTGCCAGCAGCTTAGGACTAGCGGGAAGTATAGACACCGGGGAGCTGTTTTTT. Translated: CASSLGLAGSIDTGELFF.

The chain has TRBV28 and TRBJ1-6; weak D call: TRBD1 (5 bases). Per germline, CDR1 MDHEN and CDR2 SYDVKM. The CDR3 has 13 amino acids. V was cut by 11 bases and J by 10 bases, with 18 bases left in between. CDR3 region: CAGGTQGGSPLHF. The CDR3 region has the DNA TGTGCCGGGGGGACTCAGGGTGGATCACCCCTCCACTTT.

A few counts support this clone. The genes are TRBV28 and TRBJ2-7, with D unclear. CDR1 MDHEN and CDR2 SYDVKM come from the germline V gene. The length of the CDR3 is 13 residues. The germline V and J ends were trimmed by 6 bases and 5 bases, with 14 bases remaining between them. CDR3 DNA sequence: TGTGCCAGCAGCCCCTTTAATCTTGACGAGCAGTACTTC. This gives the protein CASSPFNLDEQYF.

This chain joins TRBV9 and TRBJ2-1, with D hard to call. Trimming stripped 2 bases from V and 1 base from J, with 7 bases between. This CDR3 has 14 residues. CDR1 SGDLS and CDR2 YYNGEE come from the germline V gene. The CDR3 coding sequence is TGTGCCAGCAGCGTTGCGGTTTCCTACAATGAGCAGTTCTTC. Its protein product is CASSVAVSYNEQFF.

The chain recombines TRBV5-1 with TRBJ1-1, with TRBD1 identical over 8 bases. Germline V gene lookup returns CDR1 SGHRS and CDR2 YFSETQ. CDR3 size: 15 residues. V shed 4 bases, J shed 7 bases, and the junction held 12 bases outside the gene matches. The CDR3 loop is CASSTLQGGLGEAFF. The CDR3 DNA follows: TGCGCCAGCAGCACCCTACAGGGGGGATTAGGTGAAGCTTTCTTT.

Only one count was recorded for this clone. V is TRBV5-6 and J is TRBJ2-3, with a possible D match to TRBD1 (6 bases). CDR1 and CDR2 from the germline V gene are SGHDT and YYEEEE. V was pared by 2 bases and J by 1 base, with 14 bases between. CDR3 length equals 16 residues. The CDR3 reads CASSLVGGRRTDTQYF. The CDR3 bases are TGTGCCAGCAGCTTAGTTGGGGGCAGGCGCACAGATACGCAGTATTTT. Based on the CDR3 plus reference TRBV5-6 and TRBJ2-3, the full variable domain is DAGVTQSPTHLIKTRGQQVTLRCSPKSGHDTVSWYQQALGQGPQFIFQYYEEEERQRGNFPDRFSGHQFPNYSSELNVNALLLGDSALYLCASSLVGGRRTDTQYFGPGTRLTVL.

The V call is TRBV27, the J call TRBJ1-2, with TRBD1 matching over 7 bases. Per the germline V gene, CDR1 is MNHEY and CDR2 is SMNVEV (reference sequence). The ends lost 4 bases at V and 3 bases at J; junction bases unmatched: 8. This CDR3 contains 15 residues. The CDR3, as DNA: TGTGCCAGCAGTTCGGGGGGGACAGACGACTATGGCTACACCTTC. This gives the protein CASSSGGTDDYGYTF.

The rearrangement uses TRBV28 and TRBJ2-7; 9 bases are shared with TRBD2. The CDR3 has 15 amino acids. J was trimmed by 3 bases and V by 5 bases; bases with no gene match: 8. Germline CDR1 is MDHEN and CDR2 is SYDVKM. The CDR3 DNA reads as TGTGCCAGCAGTCCACCGGGACTAGCTCACTACGAGCAGTACTTC. Translating it yields CASSPPGLAHYEQYF.

The J gene is TRBJ2-1, the V gene TRBV5-1; 13 positions agree with TRBD2. V shed 0 bases and J 0 bases; nucleotides not matched to a gene: 9. CDR3 size: 20 residues. The germline gives CDR1 SGHRS, CDR2 YFSETQ. The CDR3 loop is CASSLDGTSGTVSSYNEQFF. The CDR3 DNA follows: TGCGCCAGCAGCTTGGATGGGACTAGCGGGACCGTTAGCTCCTACAATGAGCAGTTCTTC.

This clone was recorded once. The chain employs TRBV18 and TRBJ2-1, with TRBD2 identical over 14 bases. Germline trimming cut 4 bases from V and 8 bases from J; bases unmatched to any gene: 4. The CDR3 loop spans 15 amino acids. Germline loops: CDR1 KGHSH, CDR2 LQKENI. The CDR3 sequence: CASSRGTSGSDEQFF. CDR3 sequence (DNA): TGTGCCAGCTCACGCGGGACTAGCGGGAGTGATGAGCAGTTCTTC.

V usage is TRBV5-1 and J usage is TRBJ2-1, with 8 positions matching TRBD2. J was trimmed by 9 bases and V by 0 bases; bases with no gene match: 8. There are 15 residues in the CDR3. Germline V gene sequence: CDR1 SGHRS, CDR2 YFSETQ. The CDR3 DNA follows: TGCGCCAGCAGCTTGGTGGCGGGGGGAGAGACTGAGCAGTTCTTC. It specifies CASSLVAGGETEQFF.

This clone was detected once. J is TRBJ1-6 and V is TRBV13, with 11 bases identical to TRBD1. Unmatched junction bases numbered 6, after V lost 5 bases and J lost 3 bases. The CDR3 is 17 amino acids. Germline V gene data show CDR1 as PRHDT and CDR2 as FYEKMQ (reference sequence). The CDR3 sequence: CASSLGQGAFYNSPLHF. The CDR3 DNA reads TGTGCCAGCAGCCTCGGACAGGGGGCGTTCTATAATTCACCCCTCCACTTT.

This rearrangement joins TRBV19 to TRBJ2-7; TRBD1 aligns across 10 bases. This CDR3 comprises 13 residues. Germline V gene sequence: CDR1 LNHDA, CDR2 SQIVND (reference sequence). V lost 6 bases, J lost 5 bases, and 4 bases stayed unmatched. The CDR3 coding sequence is TGTGCCAGTAGCCCGGGACAGGGGAACGAGCAGTACTTC. It is translated as CASSPGQGNEQYF.

The genes are TRBV19 and TRBJ1-6; D may be TRBD1 (6 bases). The CDR3 consists of 14 residues. V was shortened by 6 bases and J by 7 bases, with 13 bases between the two germline ends. Germline V gene data show CDR1 as LNHDA and CDR2 as SQIVND (reference sequence). The DNA for the CDR3 is TGTGCCAGTAGGCCCGCGGGGGCCAATTCACCCCTCCACTTT. Protein: CASRPAGANSPLHF.